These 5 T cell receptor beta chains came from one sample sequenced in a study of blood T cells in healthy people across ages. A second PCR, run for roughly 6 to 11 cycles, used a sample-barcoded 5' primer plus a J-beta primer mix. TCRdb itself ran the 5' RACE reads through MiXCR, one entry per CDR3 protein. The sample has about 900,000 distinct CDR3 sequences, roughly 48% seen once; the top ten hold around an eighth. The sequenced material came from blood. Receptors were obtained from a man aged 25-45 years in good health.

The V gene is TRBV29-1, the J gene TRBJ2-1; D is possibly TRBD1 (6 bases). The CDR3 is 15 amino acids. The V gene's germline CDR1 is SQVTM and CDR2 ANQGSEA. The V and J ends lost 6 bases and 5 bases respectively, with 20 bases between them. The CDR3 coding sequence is TGCAGCGTCCCGACGGACAGAACGACCAACAATGAGCAGTTCTTC. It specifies CSVPTDRTTNNEQFF.

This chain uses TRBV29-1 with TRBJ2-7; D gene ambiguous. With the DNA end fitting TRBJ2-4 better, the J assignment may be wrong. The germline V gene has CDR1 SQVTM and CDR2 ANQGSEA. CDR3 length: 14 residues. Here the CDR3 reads CSVVFSDSEHIQYF. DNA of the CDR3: TGCAGCGTTGTATTCTCTGATTCTGAGCACATTCAGTACTTC.

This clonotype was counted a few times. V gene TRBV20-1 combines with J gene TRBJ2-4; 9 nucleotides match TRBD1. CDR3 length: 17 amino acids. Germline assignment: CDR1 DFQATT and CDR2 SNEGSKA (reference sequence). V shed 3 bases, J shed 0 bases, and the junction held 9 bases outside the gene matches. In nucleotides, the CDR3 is TGCAGTGCTAGGCGGACAGGGGATGGGTTAGCCAAAAACATTCAGTACTTC. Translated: CSARRTGDGLAKNIQYF.

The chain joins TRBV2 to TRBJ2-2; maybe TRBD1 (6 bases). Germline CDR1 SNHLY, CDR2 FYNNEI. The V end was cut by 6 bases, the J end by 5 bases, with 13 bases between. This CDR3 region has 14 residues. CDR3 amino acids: CASSGLTGTGELFF. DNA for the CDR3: TGTGCCAGCAGCGGTCTCACAGGGACCGGGGAGCTGTTTTTT.

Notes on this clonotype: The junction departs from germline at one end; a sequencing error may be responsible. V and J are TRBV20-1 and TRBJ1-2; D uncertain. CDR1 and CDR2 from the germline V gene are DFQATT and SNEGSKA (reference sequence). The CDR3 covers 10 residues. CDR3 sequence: CNAVVYGYTF. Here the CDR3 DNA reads TGCAATGCTGTTGTCTATGGCTACACCTTC.